A selection of T cell receptor beta chains follows, all from one sample in a study of blood T cell repertoires in COVID-19. Profiling relied on immunoSEQ multiplex PCR, and the TCRdb table lists in-frame clones only, not all of them. This sample has roughly 49,000 clones, with over 85% found just once. Sequencing was carried out using peripheral blood. The receptors were sampled from a man aged 60 to 75 with COVID-19, enrolled during active disease. CDR3s include the opening cysteine and the closing phenylalanine or tryptophan. A D gene is named only where the DNA matches it firmly. The size entry is marked missing in some rows and otherwise reads once, few, many or a size class.

v_call: TRBV5-1
clone_size: .
j_call: TRBJ1-1
d_call: TRBD1
cdr3_nt: TGCGCCAGCTCCCCCCTTGGGGGACAGGGCGATTTTTTTTCCGAAGCTTTCTTT
cdr3_aa: CASSPLGGQGDFFSEAFF

v_call: TRBV5-6
clone_size: .
j_call: TRBJ1-2
d_call: .
cdr3_nt: TGTGCCAGCAGCTTGTCGGTGGAACAGGGTTGGGAAGGCTACACCTTC
cdr3_aa: CASSLSVEQGWEGYTF

v_call: TRBV4-1
clone_size: .
j_call: TRBJ2-3
d_call: .
cdr3_nt: TGCGCCAGCAGCCAAGATGACCCGGTTGCTAGCAACACAGATACGCAGTATTTT
cdr3_aa: CASSQDDPVASNTDTQYF

v_call: TRBV3-1/TRBV3-2
clone_size: .
j_call: TRBJ1-5
d_call: .
cdr3_nt: TGTGCCAGCAGCCAAGGGGCTCGGCAGCCCCAGCATTTT
cdr3_aa: CASSQGARQPQHF

v_call: TRBV18
clone_size: once
j_call: TRBJ1-3
d_call: .
cdr3_nt: TGTGCCAGCTCACCAAGACTAACCTCTGGAAACACCATATATTTT
cdr3_aa: CASSPRLTSGNTIYF

v_call: TRBV18
clone_size: once
j_call: TRBJ1-3
d_call: .
cdr3_nt: TGTGCCAGCTCCCCGGCGGGAACTGGAAACACCATATATTTT
cdr3_aa: CASSPAGTGNTIYF

v_call: TRBV7-9
clone_size: .
j_call: TRBJ1-3
d_call: .
cdr3_nt: TGTGCCAGCAGCTCCCAGGACAGTCCCTCTGGAAACACCATATATTTT
cdr3_aa: CASSSQDSPSGNTIYF

v_call: TRBV7-9
clone_size: .
j_call: TRBJ2-2
d_call: TRBD1
cdr3_nt: TGTGCCAGCAGCTCAACACAGGGGTTACCTCCTGGGGAGCTGTTTTTT
cdr3_aa: CASSSTQGLPPGELFF

v_call: TRBV29-1
clone_size: .
j_call: TRBJ2-6
d_call: .
cdr3_nt: TGCAGCGTTTCGTATGGGGCCAACGTCCTGACTTTC
cdr3_aa: CSVSYGANVLTF

v_call: TRBV3-1/TRBV3-2
clone_size: .
j_call: TRBJ2-5
d_call: TRBD1
cdr3_nt: TGTGCCAGCAGCCTCGGGACAGGACTAAGAGAGACCCAGTACTTC
cdr3_aa: CASSLGTGLRETQYF

v_call: TRBV9
clone_size: .
j_call: TRBJ1-1
d_call: .
cdr3_nt: TGTGCCAGCAGCGTAGGTCCCCCAGGCATGAACACTGAAGCTTTCTTT
cdr3_aa: CASSVGPPGMNTEAFF

v_call: TRBV5-8
clone_size: once
j_call: TRBJ1-4
d_call: .
cdr3_nt: TGTGCCAGCCCTCCCATGGACAGACTCTCTGAAAAACTGTTTTTT
cdr3_aa: CASPPMDRLSEKLFF

v_call: TRBV6-5
clone_size: .
j_call: TRBJ1-6
d_call: .
cdr3_nt: TGTGCCAGCAGCCGGGGAAATAGCCACTCACCCCTCCACTTT
cdr3_aa: CASSRGNSHSPLHF

v_call: TRBV7-8
clone_size: .
j_call: TRBJ1-1
d_call: TRBD1
cdr3_nt: TGTGCCAGCAGCTTAGGGACAGGGGTGGGAGACACTGAAGCTTTCTTT
cdr3_aa: CASSLGTGVGDTEAFF

v_call: TRBV6-1
clone_size: .
j_call: TRBJ1-6
d_call: .
cdr3_nt: TGTGCCAGCAGTGAACGTCGGGACATCGGTTCACCCCTCCACTTT
cdr3_aa: CASSERRDIGSPLHF

v_call: TRBV25-1
clone_size: .
j_call: TRBJ2-1
d_call: .
cdr3_nt: TGTGCCAGCACCCCCCCTCGCGGCGAGCAGTTCTTC
cdr3_aa: CASTPPRGEQFF

v_call: TRBV7-2
clone_size: .
j_call: TRBJ1-2
d_call: .
cdr3_nt: TGTGCCAGCAGCTTTACGGAGCTTTATGGCTACACCTTC
cdr3_aa: CASSFTELYGYTF

v_call: TRBV19
clone_size: .
j_call: TRBJ1-1
d_call: .
cdr3_nt: TGTGCCAGTAGTCTACAGACACGCTTGAACACTGAAGCTTTCTTT
cdr3_aa: CASSLQTRLNTEAFF

v_call: TRBV3-1/TRBV3-2
clone_size: .
j_call: TRBJ2-7
d_call: TRBD1
cdr3_nt: TGTGCCAGCACCGGGGGGACAGGGGGCGACGAGCAGTACTTC
cdr3_aa: CASTGGTGGDEQYF

v_call: TRBV10-3
clone_size: .
j_call: TRBJ2-6
d_call: .
cdr3_nt: TGTGCCATCAGTGTCGGCTCTGGGGCCAACGTCCTGACTTTC
cdr3_aa: CAISVGSGANVLTF

v_call: TRBV6-5
clone_size: .
j_call: TRBJ1-5
d_call: TRBD1
cdr3_nt: TGTGCCAGCAGTCAGCTGGGACAGAAAAATCAGCCCCAGCATTTT
cdr3_aa: CASSQLGQKNQPQHF

v_call: TRBV28
clone_size: .
j_call: TRBJ2-3
d_call: .
cdr3_nt: TGTGCCAGCAGTTCCCGGGGTGGGGGCAGGGATACGCAGTATTTT
cdr3_aa: CASSSRGGGRDTQYF

v_call: TRBV6-5
clone_size: .
j_call: TRBJ2-7
d_call: .
cdr3_nt: TGTGCCAGCAGTTCCACAGGGATTTCGCCCTACGAGCAGTACTTC
cdr3_aa: CASSSTGISPYEQYF

v_call: TRBV5-4
clone_size: .
j_call: TRBJ2-7
d_call: TRBD1
cdr3_nt: TGTGCCAGCAGCTTCGACAGGGGTTACGAGCAGTACTTC
cdr3_aa: CASSFDRGYEQYF

v_call: TRBV4-1
clone_size: .
j_call: TRBJ2-1
d_call: TRBD2
cdr3_nt: TGCGCCAGCAGCCGGGACTACTACAATGAGCAGTTCTTC
cdr3_aa: CASSRDYYNEQFF

v_call: TRBV2
clone_size: .
j_call: TRBJ2-3
d_call: TRBD2
cdr3_nt: TGTGCCAGCAGGGAAGGAGTAGCGGGAGTGTCAGATACGCAGTATTTT
cdr3_aa: CASREGVAGVSDTQYF

v_call: TRBV11-1
clone_size: .
j_call: TRBJ1-1
d_call: .
cdr3_nt: TGTGCCAGCAGCTCCACAGGGTGGCCTATGAACACTGAAGCTTTCTTT
cdr3_aa: CASSSTGWPMNTEAFF

v_call: TRBV7-8
clone_size: .
j_call: TRBJ2-3
d_call: TRBD1
cdr3_nt: TGTGCCAGCAGCTTATTCGGGACAGGGGGATTCACAGATACGCAGTATTTT
cdr3_aa: CASSLFGTGGFTDTQYF

v_call: TRBV9
clone_size: .
j_call: TRBJ2-1
d_call: .
cdr3_nt: TGTGCCAGCAGCGTCCCCGGGGCGGGGGCGAACAATGAGCAGTTCTTC
cdr3_aa: CASSVPGAGANNEQFF

v_call: TRBV19
clone_size: .
j_call: TRBJ1-5
d_call: .
cdr3_nt: TGTGCCAGTTCCCTCCGGGGGGGGGTGGCTAGCAATCAGCCCCAGCATTTT
cdr3_aa: CASSLRGGVASNQPQHF

v_call: TRBV5-1
clone_size: .
j_call: TRBJ2-7
d_call: TRBD2
cdr3_nt: TGCGCCAGCAGCTTGGGGACTAGCGGGAGGACCGCCTACGAGCAGTACTTC
cdr3_aa: CASSLGTSGRTAYEQYF

v_call: TRBV28
clone_size: once
j_call: TRBJ2-3
d_call: TRBD2
cdr3_nt: TGTGCCAGCAGTTCCTATAGCGGGAACACAGATACGCAGTATTTT
cdr3_aa: CASSSYSGNTDTQYF

v_call: TRBV12-3/TRBV12-4
clone_size: .
j_call: TRBJ1-1
d_call: .
cdr3_nt: TGTGCCAGCAGTTTCTCCTTAGGGGGAGAAGCTTTCTTT
cdr3_aa: CASSFSLGGEAFF

v_call: TRBV7-2
clone_size: .
j_call: TRBJ1-4
d_call: .
cdr3_nt: TGTGCCAGCAGTCTACCTGAGGGGGATTGGACTAATGAAAAACTGTTTTTT
cdr3_aa: CASSLPEGDWTNEKLFF

v_call: TRBV19
clone_size: .
j_call: TRBJ2-7
d_call: TRBD1
cdr3_nt: TGTGCCAGTAGTATCCGGGACAGGGCCTACGAGCAGTACTTC
cdr3_aa: CASSIRDRAYEQYF

v_call: TRBV5-1
clone_size: .
j_call: TRBJ2-1
d_call: TRBD2
cdr3_nt: TGCGCCAGCAGCTTCGAGGGAGGACTAGCGGGACTCTTC
cdr3_aa: CASSFEGGLAGLF

v_call: TRBV18
clone_size: .
j_call: TRBJ1-3
d_call: .
cdr3_nt: TGTGCCAGCTCACCGGGAGGTACCGGGAACACCATATATTTT
cdr3_aa: CASSPGGTGNTIYF

v_call: TRBV7-2
clone_size: once
j_call: TRBJ2-1
d_call: .
cdr3_nt: TGTGCCAGCAGCTTAGAGGGGGGGCGCTTCGAGCAGTTCTTC
cdr3_aa: CASSLEGGRFEQFF

v_call: TRBV5-4
clone_size: .
j_call: TRBJ2-7
d_call: TRBD2
cdr3_nt: TGTGCCAGCAGCTCAAGCGGGAGCGCCTACGAGCAGTACTTC
cdr3_aa: CASSSSGSAYEQYF

v_call: TRBV19
clone_size: .
j_call: TRBJ1-1
d_call: .
cdr3_nt: TGTGCCAGTAGTATAAGAACAGCGAACACTGAAGCTTTCTTT
cdr3_aa: CASSIRTANTEAFF

v_call: TRBV15
clone_size: .
j_call: TRBJ2-5
d_call: .
cdr3_nt: TGTGCCACCAGCAGAGTCCAGGGAGGAGAGACCCAGTACTTC
cdr3_aa: CATSRVQGGETQYF